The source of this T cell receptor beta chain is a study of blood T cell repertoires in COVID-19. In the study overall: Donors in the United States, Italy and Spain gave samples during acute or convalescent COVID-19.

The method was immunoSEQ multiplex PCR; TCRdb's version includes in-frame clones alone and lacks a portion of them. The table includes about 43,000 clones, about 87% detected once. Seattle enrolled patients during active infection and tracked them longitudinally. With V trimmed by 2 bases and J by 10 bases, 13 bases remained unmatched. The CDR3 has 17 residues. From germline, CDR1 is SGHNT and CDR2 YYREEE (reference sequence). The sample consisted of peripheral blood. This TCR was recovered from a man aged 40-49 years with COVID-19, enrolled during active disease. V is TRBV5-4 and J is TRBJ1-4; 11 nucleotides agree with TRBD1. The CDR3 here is CASSLYAGTGGRGKLFF. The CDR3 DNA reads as TGTGCCAGCAGCTTATACGCCGGGACAGGGGGTCGCGGAAAACTGTTTTTT.